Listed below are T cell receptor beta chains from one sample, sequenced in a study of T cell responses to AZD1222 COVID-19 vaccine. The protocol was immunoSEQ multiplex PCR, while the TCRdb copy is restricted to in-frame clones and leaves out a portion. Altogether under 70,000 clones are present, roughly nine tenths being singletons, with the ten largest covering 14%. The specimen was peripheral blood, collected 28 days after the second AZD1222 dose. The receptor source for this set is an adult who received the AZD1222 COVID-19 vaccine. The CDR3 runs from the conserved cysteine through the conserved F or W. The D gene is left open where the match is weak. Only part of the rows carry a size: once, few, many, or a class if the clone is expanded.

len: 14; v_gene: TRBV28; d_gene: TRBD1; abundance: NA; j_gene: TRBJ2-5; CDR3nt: TGTGCCAGCAGCCGGGACAGGCGAGAAGAGACCCAGTACTTC; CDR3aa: CASSRDRREETQYF
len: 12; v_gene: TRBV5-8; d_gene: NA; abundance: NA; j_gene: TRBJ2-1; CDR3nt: TGTGCCAGCAGTGATGTCTACAATGAGCAGTTCTTC; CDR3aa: CASSDVYNEQFF
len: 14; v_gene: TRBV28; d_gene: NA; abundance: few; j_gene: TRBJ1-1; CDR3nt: TGTGCCAGCAGCCGACATGTCGGGCTCGGTGAAGCTTTCTTT; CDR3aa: CASSRHVGLGEAFF
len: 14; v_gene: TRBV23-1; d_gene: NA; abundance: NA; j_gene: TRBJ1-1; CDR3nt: TGCGCCAGCAGTCAATCCACCGGGAACACTGAAGCTTTCTTT; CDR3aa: CASSQSTGNTEAFF
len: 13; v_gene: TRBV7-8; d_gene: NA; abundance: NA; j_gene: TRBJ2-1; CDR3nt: TGTGCCAGCAGCCGCACTAGCTACAATGAGCAGTTCTTC; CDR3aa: CASSRTSYNEQFF
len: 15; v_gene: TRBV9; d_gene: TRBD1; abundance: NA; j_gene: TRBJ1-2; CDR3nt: TGTGCCAGCAGCGCCCCTCAGACAGGGGAGGTGGGCTACACCTTC; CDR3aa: CASSAPQTGEVGYTF
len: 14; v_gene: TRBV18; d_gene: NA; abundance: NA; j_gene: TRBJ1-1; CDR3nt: TGTGCCAGCTCACCTGGCCTTATGAACACTGAAGCTTTCTTT; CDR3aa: CASSPGLMNTEAFF
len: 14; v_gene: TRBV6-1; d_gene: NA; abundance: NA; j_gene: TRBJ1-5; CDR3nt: TGTGCCAGCAGTGAAGCAGTCAGCGTTCAGCCCCAGCATTTT; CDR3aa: CASSEAVSVQPQHF
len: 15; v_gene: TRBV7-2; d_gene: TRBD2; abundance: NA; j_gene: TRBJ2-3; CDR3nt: TGTGCCAGCAGCGTGCATAGCGGGGACACAGATACGCAGTATTTT; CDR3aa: CASSVHSGDTDTQYF
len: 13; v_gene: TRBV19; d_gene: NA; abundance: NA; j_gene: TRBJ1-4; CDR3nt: TGTGCCAGTAGCCCCACAACTAATGAAAAACTGTTTTTT; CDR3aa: CASSPTTNEKLFF
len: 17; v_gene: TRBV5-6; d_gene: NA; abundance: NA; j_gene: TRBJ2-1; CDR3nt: TGTGCCAGCAGCTTGGGACGGCTGAGGAGCTCCTACAATGAGCAGTTCTTC; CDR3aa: CASSLGRLRSSYNEQFF
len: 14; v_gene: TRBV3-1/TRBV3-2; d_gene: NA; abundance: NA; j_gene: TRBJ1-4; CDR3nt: TGTGCCAGCAGCCAAGGGGGGACCGGTGAAAAACTGTTTTTT; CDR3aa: CASSQGGTGEKLFF
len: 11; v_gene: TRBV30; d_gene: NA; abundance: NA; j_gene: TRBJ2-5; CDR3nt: TGTGCCTGGAGTGTATCAGAGACCCAGTACTTC; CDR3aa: CAWSVSETQYF
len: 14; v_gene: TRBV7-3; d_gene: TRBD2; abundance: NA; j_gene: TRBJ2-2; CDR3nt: TGTGCCAGCAGCTTAGGCGGGAGGCCCGGGGAGCTGTTTTTT; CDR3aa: CASSLGGRPGELFF
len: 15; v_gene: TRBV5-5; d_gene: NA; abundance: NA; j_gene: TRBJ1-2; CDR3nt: TGTGCCAGCAGCTTGAACAGGGAGGGAAACTATGGCTACACCTTC; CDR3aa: CASSLNREGNYGYTF
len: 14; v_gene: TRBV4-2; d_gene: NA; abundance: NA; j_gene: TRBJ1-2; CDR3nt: TGTGCCAGCAGCCCGGGCAGGGAGGTCTATGGCTACACCTTC; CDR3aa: CASSPGREVYGYTF
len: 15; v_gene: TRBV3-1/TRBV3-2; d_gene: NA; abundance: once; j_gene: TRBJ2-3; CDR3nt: TGTGCCAGCAGCCAGGGAGCCTTCAGGGTAGATACGCAGTATTTT; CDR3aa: CASSQGAFRVDTQYF
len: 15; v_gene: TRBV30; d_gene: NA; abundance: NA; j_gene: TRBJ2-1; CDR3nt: TGTGCCTGGAGTGCGAAGCTCGGGGGAAACAATGAGCAGTTCTTC; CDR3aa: CAWSAKLGGNNEQFF
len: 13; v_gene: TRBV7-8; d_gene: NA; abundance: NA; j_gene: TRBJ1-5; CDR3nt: TGTGCCAGCAGCCGAGAATCGGTTCAGCCCCAGCATTTT; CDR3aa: CASSRESVQPQHF
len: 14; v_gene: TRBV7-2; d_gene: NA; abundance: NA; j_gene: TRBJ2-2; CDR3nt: TGTGCCAGCACCACAGGGAGCAGGACCGGGGAGCTGTTTTTT; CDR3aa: CASTTGSRTGELFF
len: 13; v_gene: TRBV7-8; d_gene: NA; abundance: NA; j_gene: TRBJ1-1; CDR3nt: TGTGCCAGCAGCACAAACCTATACACTGAAGCTTTCTTT; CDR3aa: CASSTNLYTEAFF
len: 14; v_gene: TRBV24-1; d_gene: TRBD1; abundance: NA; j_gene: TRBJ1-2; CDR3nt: TGTGCCACCAGTGATGGGACAGGGAGCTATGGCTACACCTTC; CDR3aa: CATSDGTGSYGYTF
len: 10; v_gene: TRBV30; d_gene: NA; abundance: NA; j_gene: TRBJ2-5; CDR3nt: TGTGCCTGGAGTGTACTGGGGGTGGACTTC; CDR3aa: CAWSVLGVDF
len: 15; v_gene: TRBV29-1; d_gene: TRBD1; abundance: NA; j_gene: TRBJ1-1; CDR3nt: TGCAGCGTTGAAGATCTAAGGCCAGGGGGTACTGAAGCTTTCTTT; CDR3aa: CSVEDLRPGGTEAFF
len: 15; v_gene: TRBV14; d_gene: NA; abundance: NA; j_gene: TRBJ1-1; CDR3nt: TGTGCCAGCAGCCAAGAATTCAGCCTGACGGGTGAAGCTTTCTTT; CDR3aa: CASSQEFSLTGEAFF
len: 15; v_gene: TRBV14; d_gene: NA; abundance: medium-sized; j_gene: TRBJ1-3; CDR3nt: TGTGCCAGCAGCCAAGTTCGGGGTACTGGAAACACCATATATTTT; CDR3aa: CASSQVRGTGNTIYF